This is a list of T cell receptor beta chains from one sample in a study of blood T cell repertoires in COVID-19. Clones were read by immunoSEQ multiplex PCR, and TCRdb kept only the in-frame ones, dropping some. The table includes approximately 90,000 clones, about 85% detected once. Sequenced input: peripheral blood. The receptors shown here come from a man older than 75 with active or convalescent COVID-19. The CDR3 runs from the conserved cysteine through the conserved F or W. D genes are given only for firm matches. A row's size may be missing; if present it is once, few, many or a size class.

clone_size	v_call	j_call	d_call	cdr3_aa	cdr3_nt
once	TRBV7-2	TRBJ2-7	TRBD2	CASSPRTSGNYEQYF	TGTGCCAGCAGCCCCCGGACTAGCGGAAACTACGAGCAGTACTTC
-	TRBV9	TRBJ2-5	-	CASSVLTGPGETQYF	TGTGCCAGCAGCGTATTAACAGGGCCCGGGGAGACCCAGTACTTC
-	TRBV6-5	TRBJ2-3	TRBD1	CASSRGITGTDTQYF	TGTGCCAGCAGCAGGGGGATCACGGGGACAGATACGCAGTATTTT
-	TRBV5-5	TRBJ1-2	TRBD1	CASSLASGTAYGYTF	TGTGCCAGCAGCTTGGCCTCGGGGACAGCCTATGGCTACACCTTC
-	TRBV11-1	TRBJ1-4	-	CASGATGATNEKLFF	TGTGCCAGCGGAGCCACCGGGGCAACTAATGAAAAACTGTTTTTT
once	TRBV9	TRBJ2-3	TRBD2	CASSVRGLAGGGTDTQYF	TGTGCCAGCAGCGTACGGGGACTAGCGGGGGGAGGTACAGATACGCAGTATTTT
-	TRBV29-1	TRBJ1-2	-	CSGDTGIGGGYTF	TGCAGCGGCGATACAGGGATTGGGGGCGGCTACACCTTC
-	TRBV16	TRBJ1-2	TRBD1	CASSQIGTAGYGYTF	TGTGCCAGCAGCCAAATCGGGACAGCCGGCTATGGCTACACCTTC
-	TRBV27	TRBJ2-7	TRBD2	CASSLAGGRDYEQYF	TGTGCCAGCAGCCTAGCGGGGGGCCGAGACTACGAGCAGTACTTC
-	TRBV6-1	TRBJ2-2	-	CASSDDSPGELFF	TGTGCCAGCAGTGACGACAGTCCCGGGGAGCTGTTTTTT
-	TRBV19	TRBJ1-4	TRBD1	CASSSAGDRSLEKLFF	TGTGCCAGTAGTAGCGCCGGGGACAGGAGCCTTGAAAAACTGTTTTTT
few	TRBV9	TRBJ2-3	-	CASSGPIDTQYF	TGTGCCAGCAGCGGCCCTATCGATACGCAGTATTTT
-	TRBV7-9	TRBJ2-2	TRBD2	CASSSRTSGEVTGELFF	TGTGCCAGCAGCTCGAGGACTAGCGGGGAGGTCACCGGGGAGCTGTTTTTT
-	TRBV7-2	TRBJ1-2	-	CASSSVNYGYTF	TGTGCCAGCAGCTCAGTAAACTATGGCTACACCTTC
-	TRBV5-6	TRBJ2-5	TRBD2	CASSLAGGETQYF	TGTGCCAGCAGCCTAGCGGGTGGGGAGACCCAGTACTTC
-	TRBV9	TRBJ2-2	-	CASSPRLGRGTGELFF	TGTGCCAGCAGCCCCAGACTGGGCAGGGGCACCGGGGAGCTGTTTTTT
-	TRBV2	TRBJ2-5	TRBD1	CASSDGARGPKSTQYF	TGTGCCAGCAGTGATGGGGCAAGGGGGCCTAAATCGACCCAGTACTTC
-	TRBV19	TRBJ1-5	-	CASSIARVRDNQPQHF	TGTGCCAGTAGTATCGCCAGGGTCCGAGACAATCAGCCCCAGCATTTT
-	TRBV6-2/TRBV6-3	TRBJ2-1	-	CASSPKKPGLKPSEQFF	TGTGCCAGCAGCCCAAAAAAACCGGGACTCAAGCCAAGTGAGCAGTTCTTC
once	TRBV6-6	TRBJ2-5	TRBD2	CASSPGLAKETQYF	TGTGCCAGCAGTCCGGGACTAGCGAAAGAGACCCAGTACTTC
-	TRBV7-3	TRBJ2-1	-	CASSLNAGLYNEQFF	TGTGCCAGCAGCTTAAATGCAGGTTTGTACAATGAGCAGTTCTTC
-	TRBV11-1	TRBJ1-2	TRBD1	CASSEGRQGPYGYTF	TGTGCCAGCAGCGAGGGGCGACAGGGACCGTATGGCTACACCTTC
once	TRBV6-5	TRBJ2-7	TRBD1	CASSYGQGNYEQYF	TGTGCCAGCAGTTACGGACAGGGGAACTACGAGCAGTACTTC
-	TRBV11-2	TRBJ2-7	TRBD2	CASSSLAGVPHEQYF	TGTGCCAGCAGCTCCTTAGCGGGGGTCCCCCACGAGCAGTACTTC
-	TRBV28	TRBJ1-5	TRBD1	CASSWTGSSNQPQHF	TGTGCCAGCAGTTGGACAGGGTCTAGCAATCAGCCCCAGCATTTT
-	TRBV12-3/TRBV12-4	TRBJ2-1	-	CASSGGGMEFF	TGTGCCAGCAGTGGTGGGGGGATGGAGTTCTTC
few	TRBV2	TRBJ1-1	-	CASSAGEGRGDTEAFF	TGTGCCAGCAGTGCGGGGGAGGGGCGCGGGGACACTGAAGCTTTCTTT
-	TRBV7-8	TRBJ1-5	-	CASSLQLGAIPQPQHF	TGTGCCAGCAGCCTACAGTTGGGCGCGATCCCCCAGCCCCAGCATTTT
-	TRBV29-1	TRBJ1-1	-	CSVAVGRDTSEAFF	TGCAGCGTTGCTGTTGGCCGGGACACCTCAGAAGCTTTCTTT